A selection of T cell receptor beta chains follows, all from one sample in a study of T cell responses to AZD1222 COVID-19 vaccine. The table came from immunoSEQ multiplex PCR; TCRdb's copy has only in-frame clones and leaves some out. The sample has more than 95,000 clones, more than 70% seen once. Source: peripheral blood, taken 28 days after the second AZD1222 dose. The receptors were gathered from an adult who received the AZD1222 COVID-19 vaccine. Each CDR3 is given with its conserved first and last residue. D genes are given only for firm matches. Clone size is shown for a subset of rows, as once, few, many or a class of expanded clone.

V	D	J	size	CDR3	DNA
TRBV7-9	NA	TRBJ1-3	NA	CASSPRAGTVNTIYF	TGTGCCAGCAGCCCCCGGGCAGGGACGGTAAACACCATATATTTT
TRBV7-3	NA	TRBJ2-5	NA	CASSLTFGETQYF	TGTGCCAGCAGCTTAACGTTTGGGGAGACCCAGTACTTC
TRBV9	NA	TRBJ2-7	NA	CASSVGLQYEQYF	TGTGCCAGCAGCGTAGGACTCCAATACGAGCAGTACTTC
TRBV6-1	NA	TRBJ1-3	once	CASSEAIAINTIYF	TGTGCCAGCAGTGAAGCGATTGCAATCAACACCATATATTTT
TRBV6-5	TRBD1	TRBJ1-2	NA	CASRLQGRVNYGYTF	TGTGCCAGCAGACTACAGGGGAGGGTTAACTATGGCTACACCTTC
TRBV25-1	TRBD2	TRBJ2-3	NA	CASSPLSGTGGRTDTQYF	TGTGCCAGCAGTCCCCTTAGCGGGACTGGGGGACGGACAGATACGCAGTATTTT
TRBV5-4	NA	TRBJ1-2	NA	CASSLERGVNDGYTF	TGTGCCAGCAGCTTGGAACGGGGAGTAAACGATGGCTACACCTTC
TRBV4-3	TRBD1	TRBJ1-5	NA	CASSQDRGLQPQHF	TGCGCCAGCAGCCAAGACAGGGGGCTTCAGCCCCAGCATTTT
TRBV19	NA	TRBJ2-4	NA	CASSHGGEAKNIQYF	TGTGCCAGTAGTCACGGGGGCGAAGCCAAAAACATTCAGTACTTC
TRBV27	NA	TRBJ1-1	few	CASSPPETPNTEAFF	TGTGCCAGCAGTCCCCCAGAGACCCCGAACACTGAAGCTTTCTTT
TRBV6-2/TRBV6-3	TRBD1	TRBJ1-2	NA	CASSDRGDYGYTF	TGTGCCAGCAGTGACAGGGGAGACTATGGCTACACCTTC
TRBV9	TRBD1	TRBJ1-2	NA	CASSRGYRGYGYTF	TGTGCCAGCAGCAGAGGATACAGGGGCTATGGCTACACCTTC
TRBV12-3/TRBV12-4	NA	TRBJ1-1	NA	CASRLNTEAFF	TGTGCCAGCAGACTAAACACTGAAGCTTTCTTT
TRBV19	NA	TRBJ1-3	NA	CASSIDWRKLSGNTIYF	TGTGCCAGTAGTATAGATTGGCGGAAGTTATCTGGAAACACCATATATTTT
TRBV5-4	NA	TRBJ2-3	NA	CASSPSPGGTDTQYF	TGTGCCAGCAGCCCCTCTCCCGGGGGCACAGATACGCAGTATTTT
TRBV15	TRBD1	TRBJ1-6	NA	CATSGNRGSYNSPLHF	TGTGCCACCAGCGGAAACAGGGGCTCCTATAATTCACCCCTCCACTTT